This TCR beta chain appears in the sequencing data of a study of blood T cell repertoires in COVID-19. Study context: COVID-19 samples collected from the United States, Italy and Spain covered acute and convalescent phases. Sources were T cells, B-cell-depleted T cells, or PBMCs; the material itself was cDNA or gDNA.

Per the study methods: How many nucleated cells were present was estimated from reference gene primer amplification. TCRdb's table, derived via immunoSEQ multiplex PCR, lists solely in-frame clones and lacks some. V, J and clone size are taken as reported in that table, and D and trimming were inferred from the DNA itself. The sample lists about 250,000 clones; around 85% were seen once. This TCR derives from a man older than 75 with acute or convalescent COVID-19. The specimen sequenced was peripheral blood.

The DNA for the CDR3 is TGTGCCAGCAGTTACAAGGGGGAGACCTACGAGCAGTACTTC. It translates to CASSYKGETYEQYF. The rearrangement joins TRBV6-6 to TRBJ2-7; D possibly corresponds to TRBD1 (6 bases). The length of the CDR3 is 14 residues. With 2 bases removed from V and 2 bases from J, the gap between germline ends came to 10 bases. Germline CDR1 is MNHNY and CDR2 is SVGAGI (reference sequence).